This TCR beta chain was recovered during a study of T-cell reconstitution after alpha-beta-depleted transplantation in children. This clonotype turned up a few times. Trimming left V 3 bases short and J 7 bases short, with 16 bases between. This CDR3 comprises 15 residues. Germline V CDR1 and CDR2: SGHVS, FQNEAQ. Unique molecular identifiers were incorporated during preparation of the TCRbeta library. TCRdb reprocessed the PCR reads via MiXCR and lists one record per CDR3 protein. The table lists under 450,000 distinct CDR3 sequences, more than 10% of them singletons, with roughly 4.3% in the top ten.

V gene TRBV7-8 combines with J gene TRBJ1-5, with D perhaps matching TRBD1 (6 bases). The source material was PBMCs, sampled from the stem cell graft. The TCR sequence derives from a human donor who donated a stem cell graft to a child with Fanconi anemia. The CDR3 DNA is TGTGCCAGCAGCTTGAGCCAGGGGATGGGACAGCCCCAGCATTTT. It encodes CASSLSQGMGQPQHF.